The source of this T cell receptor (beta chain) is a study of CD8+CD57+ T cells in acquired aplastic anemia. Trimming removed 7 bases from V and 3 bases from J, with 18 bases in between. The CDR3 contains 15 residues. Germline lookup yields CDR1 MNHEY and CDR2 SVGAGI. Study results and caveats: Sharing between patients and controls was observed for twenty-nine CD8+ CDR3 sequences.

This clonotype was detected many times. Antigen: not known. CDR3 and TCR beta VDJ profiling relied on genomic DNA as the template. TCRdb fed the reads into MiXCR, producing one record per CDR3 protein. The profile shows a few hundred thousand distinct CDR3 sequences, about two thirds of them singletons. This TCR was recovered from a human donor in good health, serving as a control. The chain uses TRBV6-5 and TRBJ1-2, with TRBD1 as a possible D gene (6 bases). Sequencing used sorted CD4+, CD8+, or CD8+CD57+ T cells (not recorded which) from PBMCs. The DNA for the CDR3 is TGTGCCAGCAAGCCTCGACAGGAGGGGGACTATGGCTACACCTTC. Translation gives CASKPRQEGDYGYTF.